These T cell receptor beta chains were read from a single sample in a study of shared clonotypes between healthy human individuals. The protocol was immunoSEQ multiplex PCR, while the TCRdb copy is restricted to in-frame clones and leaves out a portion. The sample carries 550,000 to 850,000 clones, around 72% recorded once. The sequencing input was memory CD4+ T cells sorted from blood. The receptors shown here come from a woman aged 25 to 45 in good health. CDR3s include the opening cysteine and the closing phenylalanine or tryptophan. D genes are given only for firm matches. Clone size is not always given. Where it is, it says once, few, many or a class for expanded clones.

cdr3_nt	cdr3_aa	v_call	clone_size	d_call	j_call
TGTGCCAGTAGTAACGAGGGGGTATGGACTGAAGCTTTCTTT	CASSNEGVWTEAFF	TRBV19	-	-	TRBJ1-1
TGCGCCAGCAGCGCCAACAGGGGTAGCACAGATACGCAGTATTTT	CASSANRGSTDTQYF	TRBV5-1	-	TRBD1	TRBJ2-3
TGCAGCGTTCGGACTAGCGGGAGGTCCTACGAGCAGTACTTC	CSVRTSGRSYEQYF	TRBV29-1	once	TRBD2	TRBJ2-7
TGCAGCGTTGAAGAGGTTTTCGTTAGCACAGATACGCAGTATTTT	CSVEEVFVSTDTQYF	TRBV29-1	few	-	TRBJ2-3
TGTGCCAGCAGTTTAGGGACAGGGCTCACTGAAGCTTTCTTT	CASSLGTGLTEAFF	TRBV28	-	TRBD1	TRBJ1-1
TGTGCCAGCAGCTTAGATCTCCTCTTGGCCCAGTACTTC	CASSLDLLLAQYF	TRBV7-9	-	-	TRBJ2-5
TGCGCCAGCAGCTTCGGGCAGTCCTTATACAATGAGCAGTTCTTC	CASSFGQSLYNEQFF	TRBV5-1	-	-	TRBJ2-1
TGTGCCAGCTCACCTGGGACAGGAGATCGCAATCAGCCCCAGCATTTT	CASSPGTGDRNQPQHF	TRBV18	-	TRBD1	TRBJ1-5
TGTGCCAGCAGCCTTCGACCGGGACTAGATGACAATGAGCAGTTCTTC	CASSLRPGLDDNEQFF	TRBV11-2	-	TRBD2	TRBJ2-1
TGCAGCGTTGAAGGGACAGGGGGCGCGACGAACACTGAAGCTTTCTTT	CSVEGTGGATNTEAFF	TRBV29-1	-	TRBD1	TRBJ1-1
TGTGCCAGCATTGCCGGGGGCAGGGAGCCCTATGGCTACACCTTC	CASIAGGREPYGYTF	TRBV28	-	-	TRBJ1-2
TGTGCCAGCAGCTTAACCGCTCTCTCTGGAAACACCATATATTTT	CASSLTALSGNTIYF	TRBV7-2	-	-	TRBJ1-3
TGTGCCAGCAGTACCCGGACTAGCGGGAGGACGTATGAGCAGTTCTTC	CASSTRTSGRTYEQFF	TRBV27	-	TRBD2	TRBJ2-1
TGTGCCTGGACCCCACTGGGGGGCGGGAGGGCGGATGAGCAGTTCTTC	CAWTPLGGGRADEQFF	TRBV30	-	TRBD2	TRBJ2-1